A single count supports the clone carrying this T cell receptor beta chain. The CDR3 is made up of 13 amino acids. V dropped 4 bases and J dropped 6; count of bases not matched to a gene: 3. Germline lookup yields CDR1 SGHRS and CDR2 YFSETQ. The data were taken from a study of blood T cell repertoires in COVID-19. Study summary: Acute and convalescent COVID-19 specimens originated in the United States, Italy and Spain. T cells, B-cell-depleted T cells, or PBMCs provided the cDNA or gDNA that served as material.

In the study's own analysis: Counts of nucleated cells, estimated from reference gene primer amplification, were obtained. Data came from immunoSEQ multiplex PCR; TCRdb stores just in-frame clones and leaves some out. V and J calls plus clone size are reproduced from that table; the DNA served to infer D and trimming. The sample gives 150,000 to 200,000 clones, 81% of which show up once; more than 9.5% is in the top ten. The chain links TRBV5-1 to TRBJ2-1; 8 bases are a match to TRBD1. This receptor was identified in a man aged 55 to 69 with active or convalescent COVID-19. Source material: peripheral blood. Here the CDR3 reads CASSKDRANEQFF. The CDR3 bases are TGCGCCAGCAGCAAGGACAGGGCCAATGAGCAGTTCTTC.